The sequence of this TCR beta chain was determined in a study of shared clonotypes between healthy human individuals. CD45RO-negative, CCR7-selected cells formed the naive CD8 fraction, which excluded terminally differentiated effector memory CD45RA+ cells. Study conclusions and caveats: The study found lower generation probabilities in non-shared clonotypes than in those shared by all four donors. Rarefaction showed sorted-subset sequencing was incomplete despite large depth.

Trimming removed 4 bases from V and 3 bases from J; junction bases left unmatched: 5. The CDR3 consists of 15 residues. Germline values: CDR1 WNHNN, CDR2 SYGVQD (reference sequence). Notes on this clone: No antigen is known for it.

The repertoire was sequenced with immunoSEQ multiplex PCR; TCRdb's copy has only in-frame clones and lacks some. The table records around 2,000,000 clones, over 85% of them present only once. The V call is TRBV10-1, the J call TRBJ2-3; TRBD1 aligns across 9 bases. This clonotype was obtained from a man younger than 35 in good health. Material: naive CD8+ T cells sorted from blood. The CDR3 loop reads CASSGGTGSTDTQYF. In DNA form, the CDR3 reads TGCGCCAGCAGTGGGGGGACAGGGAGTACAGATACGCAGTATTTT.